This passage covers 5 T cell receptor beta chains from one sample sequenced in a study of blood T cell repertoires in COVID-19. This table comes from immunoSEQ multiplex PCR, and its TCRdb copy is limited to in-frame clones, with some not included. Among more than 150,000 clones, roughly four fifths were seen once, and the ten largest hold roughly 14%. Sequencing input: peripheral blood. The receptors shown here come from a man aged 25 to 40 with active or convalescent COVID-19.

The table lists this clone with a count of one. The CDR3 loop is CASSQQGRDGYTF. The CDR3 nucleotides read TGCGCCAGCAGCCAACAGGGTAGGGATGGCTACACCTTC. This rearrangement joins TRBV5-1 to TRBJ1-2, with D perhaps TRBD1 (6 bases). CDR1 and CDR2 (germline): SGHRS, YFSETQ. CDR3 length: 13 residues. Trimming took off 4 bases at V and 6 bases at J, with 13 bases between the two ends.

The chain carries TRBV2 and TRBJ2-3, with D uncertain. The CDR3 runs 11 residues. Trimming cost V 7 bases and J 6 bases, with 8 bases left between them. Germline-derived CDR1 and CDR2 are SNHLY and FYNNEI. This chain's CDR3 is CASKPVDTQYF. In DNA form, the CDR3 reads TGTGCCAGCAAACCGGTGGATACGCAGTATTTT.

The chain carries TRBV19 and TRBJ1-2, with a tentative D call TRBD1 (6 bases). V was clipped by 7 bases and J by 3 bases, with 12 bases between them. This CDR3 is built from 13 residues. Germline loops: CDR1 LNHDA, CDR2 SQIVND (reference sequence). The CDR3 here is CASNFAGDYGYTF. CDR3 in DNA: TGTGCCAGTAACTTTGCAGGGGACTATGGCTACACCTTC.

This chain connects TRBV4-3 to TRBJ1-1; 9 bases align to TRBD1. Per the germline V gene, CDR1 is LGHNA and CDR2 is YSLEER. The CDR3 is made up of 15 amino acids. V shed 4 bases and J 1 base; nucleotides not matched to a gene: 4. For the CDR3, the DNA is TGCGCCAGCAGCCGACAGGGGGGGTCGAACACTGAAGCTTTCTTT. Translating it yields CASSRQGGSNTEAFF.

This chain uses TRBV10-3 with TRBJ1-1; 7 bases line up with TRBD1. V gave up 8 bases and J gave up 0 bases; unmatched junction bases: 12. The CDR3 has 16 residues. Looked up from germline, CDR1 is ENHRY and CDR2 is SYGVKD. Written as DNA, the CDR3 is TGTGCCATCGCCCTTGCGGGACAGATAATGAACACTGAAGCTTTCTTT. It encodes CAIALAGQIMNTEAFF.